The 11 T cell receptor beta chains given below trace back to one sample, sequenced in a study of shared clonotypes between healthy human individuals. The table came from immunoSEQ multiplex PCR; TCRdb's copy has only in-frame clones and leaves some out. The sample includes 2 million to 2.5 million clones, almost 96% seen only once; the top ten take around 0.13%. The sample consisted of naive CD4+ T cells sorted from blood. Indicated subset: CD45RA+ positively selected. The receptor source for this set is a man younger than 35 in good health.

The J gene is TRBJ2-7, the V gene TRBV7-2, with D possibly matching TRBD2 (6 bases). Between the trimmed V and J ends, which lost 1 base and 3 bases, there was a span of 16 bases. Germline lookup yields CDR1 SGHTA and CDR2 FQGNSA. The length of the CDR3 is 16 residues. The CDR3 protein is CASSLVGDSILYEQYF. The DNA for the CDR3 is TGTGCCAGCAGCTTAGTTGGGGACTCAATTCTCTACGAGCAGTACTTC.

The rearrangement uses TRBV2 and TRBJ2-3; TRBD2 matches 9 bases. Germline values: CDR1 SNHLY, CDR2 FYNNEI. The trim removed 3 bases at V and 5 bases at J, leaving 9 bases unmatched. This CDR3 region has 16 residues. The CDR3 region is CASSDSRGRAGDTQYF. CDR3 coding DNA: TGTGCCAGCAGTGATTCCCGCGGGAGGGCCGGAGATACGCAGTATTTT.

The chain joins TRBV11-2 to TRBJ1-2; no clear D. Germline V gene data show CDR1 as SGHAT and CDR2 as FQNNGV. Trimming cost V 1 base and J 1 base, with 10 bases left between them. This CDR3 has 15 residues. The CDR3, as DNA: TGTGCCAGCAGCTTAGTCCAGGCTAATAACTATGGCTACACCTTC. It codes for CASSLVQANNYGYTF.

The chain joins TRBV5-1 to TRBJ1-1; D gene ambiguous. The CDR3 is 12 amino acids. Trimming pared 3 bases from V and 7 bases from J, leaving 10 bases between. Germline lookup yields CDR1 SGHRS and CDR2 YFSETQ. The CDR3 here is CASSSSGIEAFF. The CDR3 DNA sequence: TGCGCCAGCAGCTCGTCCGGGATTGAAGCTTTCTTT.

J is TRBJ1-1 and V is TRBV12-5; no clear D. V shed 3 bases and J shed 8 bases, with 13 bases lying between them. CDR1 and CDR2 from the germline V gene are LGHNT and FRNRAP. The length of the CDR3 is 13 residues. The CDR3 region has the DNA TGTGCTAGTGGTTTATCGGGAGGACGAGAAGCTTTCTTT. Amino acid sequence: CASGLSGGREAFF.

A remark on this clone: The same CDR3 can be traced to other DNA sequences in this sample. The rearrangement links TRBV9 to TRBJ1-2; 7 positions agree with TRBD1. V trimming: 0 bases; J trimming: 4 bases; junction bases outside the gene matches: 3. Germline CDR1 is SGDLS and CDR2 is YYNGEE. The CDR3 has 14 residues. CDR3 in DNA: TGTGCCAGCAGCGTAGAGGGGGCAGGCTATGGCTACACCTTC. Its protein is CASSVEGAGYGYTF.

The CDR3: CASSLTGASSGANVLTF. The CDR3 region has the DNA TGCGCCAGCAGCTTAACCGGTGCCAGCTCTGGGGCCAACGTCCTGACTTTC. This sequence joins TRBV5-1 and TRBJ2-6; no reliable D call. CDR1 is SGHRS, CDR2 YFSETQ, per germline. This CDR3 comprises 17 residues. Deletions cut 2 bases from V and 0 bases from J, with 12 bases between.

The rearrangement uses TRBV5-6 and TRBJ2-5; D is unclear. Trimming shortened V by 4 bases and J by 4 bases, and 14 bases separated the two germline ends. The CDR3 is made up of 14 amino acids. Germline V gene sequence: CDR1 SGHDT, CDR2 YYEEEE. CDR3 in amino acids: CASSDTLARETQYF. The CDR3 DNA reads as TGTGCCAGCAGCGATACCTTGGCCCGAGAGACCCAGTACTTC. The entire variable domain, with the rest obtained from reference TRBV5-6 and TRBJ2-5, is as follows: DAGVTQSPTHLIKTRGQQVTLRCSPKSGHDTVSWYQQALGQGPQFIFQYYEEEERQRGNFPDRFSGHQFPNYSSELNVNALLLGDSALYLCASSDTLARETQYFGPGTRLLVL.

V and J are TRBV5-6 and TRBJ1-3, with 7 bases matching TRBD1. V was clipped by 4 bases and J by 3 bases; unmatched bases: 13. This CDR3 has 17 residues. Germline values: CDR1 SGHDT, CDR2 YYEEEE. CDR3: CASSKETGANFGNTIYF. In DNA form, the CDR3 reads TGTGCCAGCAGCAAGGAAACAGGGGCCAACTTTGGAAACACCATATATTTT.

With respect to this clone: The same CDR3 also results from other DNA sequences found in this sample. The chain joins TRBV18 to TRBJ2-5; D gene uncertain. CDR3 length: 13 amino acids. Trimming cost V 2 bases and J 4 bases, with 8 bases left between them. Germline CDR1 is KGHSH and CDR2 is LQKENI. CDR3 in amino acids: CASSPREGETQYF. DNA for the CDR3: TGTGCCAGCTCACCAAGGGAAGGAGAGACCCAGTACTTC.

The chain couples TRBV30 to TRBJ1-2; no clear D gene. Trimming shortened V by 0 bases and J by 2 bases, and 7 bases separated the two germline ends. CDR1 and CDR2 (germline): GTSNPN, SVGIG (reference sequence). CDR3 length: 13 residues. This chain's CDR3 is CAWSVQENYGYTF. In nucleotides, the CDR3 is TGTGCCTGGAGTGTACAAGAAAACTATGGCTACACCTTC.